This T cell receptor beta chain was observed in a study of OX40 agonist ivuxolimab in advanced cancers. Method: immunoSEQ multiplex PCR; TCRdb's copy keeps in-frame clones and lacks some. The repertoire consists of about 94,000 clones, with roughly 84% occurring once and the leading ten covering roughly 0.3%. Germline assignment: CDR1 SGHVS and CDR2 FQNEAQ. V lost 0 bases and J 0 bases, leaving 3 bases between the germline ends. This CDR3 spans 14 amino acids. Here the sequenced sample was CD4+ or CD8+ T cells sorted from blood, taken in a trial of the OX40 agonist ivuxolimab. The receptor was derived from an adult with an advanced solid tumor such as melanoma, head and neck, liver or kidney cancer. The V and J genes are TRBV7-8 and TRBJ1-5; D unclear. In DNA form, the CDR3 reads TGTGCCAGCAGCTTAGCTCTTAGCAATCAGCCCCAGCATTTT. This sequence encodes CASSLALSNQPQHF.